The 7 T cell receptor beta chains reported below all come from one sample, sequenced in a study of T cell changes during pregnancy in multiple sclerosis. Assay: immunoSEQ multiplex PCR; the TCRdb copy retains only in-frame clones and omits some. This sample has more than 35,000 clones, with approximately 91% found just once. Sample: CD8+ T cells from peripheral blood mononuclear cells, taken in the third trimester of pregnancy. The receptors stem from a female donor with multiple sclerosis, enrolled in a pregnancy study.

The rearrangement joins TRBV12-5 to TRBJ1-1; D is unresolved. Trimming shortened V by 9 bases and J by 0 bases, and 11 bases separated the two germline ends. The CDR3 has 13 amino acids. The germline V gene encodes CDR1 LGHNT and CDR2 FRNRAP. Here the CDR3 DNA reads TGTGCTAGCAGAGCGGTCTTGAACACTGAAGCTTTCTTT. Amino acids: CASRAVLNTEAFF.

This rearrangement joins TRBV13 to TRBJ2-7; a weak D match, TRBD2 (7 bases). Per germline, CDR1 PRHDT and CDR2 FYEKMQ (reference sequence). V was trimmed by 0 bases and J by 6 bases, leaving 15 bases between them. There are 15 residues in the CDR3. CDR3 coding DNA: TGTGCCAGCAGCTTAGGAGGGGGGGTCGTCGGCGAGCAGTACTTC. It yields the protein CASSLGGGVVGEQYF.

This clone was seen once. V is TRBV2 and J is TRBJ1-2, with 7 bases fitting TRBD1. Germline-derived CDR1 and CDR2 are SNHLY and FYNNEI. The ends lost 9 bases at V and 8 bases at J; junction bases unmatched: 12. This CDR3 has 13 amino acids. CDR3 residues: CASQLTGEHGYTF. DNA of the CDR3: TGTGCCAGTCAACTCACAGGGGAGCACGGCTACACCTTC.

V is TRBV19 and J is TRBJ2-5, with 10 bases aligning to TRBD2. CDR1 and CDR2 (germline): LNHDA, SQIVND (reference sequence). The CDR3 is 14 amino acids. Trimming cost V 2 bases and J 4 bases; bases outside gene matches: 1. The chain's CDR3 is CASSITSGAETQYF. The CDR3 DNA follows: TGTGCCAGTAGTATAACTAGCGGGGCAGAGACCCAGTACTTC.

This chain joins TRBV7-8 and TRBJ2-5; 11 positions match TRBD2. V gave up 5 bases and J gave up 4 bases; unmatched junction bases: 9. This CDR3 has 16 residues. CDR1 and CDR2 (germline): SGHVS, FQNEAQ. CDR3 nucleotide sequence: TGTGCCAGCAGCCCCTCCTTAGCGGGGGGGCGAGAGACCCAGTACTTC. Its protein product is CASSPSLAGGRETQYF. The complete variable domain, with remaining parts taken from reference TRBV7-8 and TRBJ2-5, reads GAGVSQSPRYKVAKRGQDVALRCDPISGHVSLFWYQQALGQGPEFLTYFQNEAQLDKSGLPSDRFFAERPEGSVSTLKIQRTQQEDSAVYLCASSPSLAGGRETQYFGPGTRLLVL.

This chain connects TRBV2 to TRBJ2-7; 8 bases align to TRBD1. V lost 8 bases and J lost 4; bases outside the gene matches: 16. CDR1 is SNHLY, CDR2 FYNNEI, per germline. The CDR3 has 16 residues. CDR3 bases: TGTGCCAGCGGAGGACAGGGAAATACTTCGGCGTACGAGCAGTACTTC. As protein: CASGGQGNTSAYEQYF.

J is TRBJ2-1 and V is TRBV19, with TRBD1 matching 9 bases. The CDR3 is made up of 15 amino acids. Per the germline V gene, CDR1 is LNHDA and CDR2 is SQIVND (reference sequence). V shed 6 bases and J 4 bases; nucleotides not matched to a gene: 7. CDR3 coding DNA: TGTGCCAGTAGCTCCTCCGGGACAGGGTACAATGAGCAGTTCTTC. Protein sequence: CASSSSGTGYNEQFF.